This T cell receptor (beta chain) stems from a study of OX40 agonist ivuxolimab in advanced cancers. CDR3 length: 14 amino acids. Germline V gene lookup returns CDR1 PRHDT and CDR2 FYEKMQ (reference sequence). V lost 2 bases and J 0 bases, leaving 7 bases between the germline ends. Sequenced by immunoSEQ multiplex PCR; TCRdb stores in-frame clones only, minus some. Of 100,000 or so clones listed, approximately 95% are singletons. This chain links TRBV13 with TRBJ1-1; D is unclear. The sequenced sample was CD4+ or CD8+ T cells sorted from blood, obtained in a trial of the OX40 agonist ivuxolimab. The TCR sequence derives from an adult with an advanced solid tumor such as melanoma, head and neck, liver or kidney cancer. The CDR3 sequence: CASSLLDLNTEAFF. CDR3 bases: TGTGCCAGCAGCTTACTCGACCTGAACACTGAAGCTTTCTTT.